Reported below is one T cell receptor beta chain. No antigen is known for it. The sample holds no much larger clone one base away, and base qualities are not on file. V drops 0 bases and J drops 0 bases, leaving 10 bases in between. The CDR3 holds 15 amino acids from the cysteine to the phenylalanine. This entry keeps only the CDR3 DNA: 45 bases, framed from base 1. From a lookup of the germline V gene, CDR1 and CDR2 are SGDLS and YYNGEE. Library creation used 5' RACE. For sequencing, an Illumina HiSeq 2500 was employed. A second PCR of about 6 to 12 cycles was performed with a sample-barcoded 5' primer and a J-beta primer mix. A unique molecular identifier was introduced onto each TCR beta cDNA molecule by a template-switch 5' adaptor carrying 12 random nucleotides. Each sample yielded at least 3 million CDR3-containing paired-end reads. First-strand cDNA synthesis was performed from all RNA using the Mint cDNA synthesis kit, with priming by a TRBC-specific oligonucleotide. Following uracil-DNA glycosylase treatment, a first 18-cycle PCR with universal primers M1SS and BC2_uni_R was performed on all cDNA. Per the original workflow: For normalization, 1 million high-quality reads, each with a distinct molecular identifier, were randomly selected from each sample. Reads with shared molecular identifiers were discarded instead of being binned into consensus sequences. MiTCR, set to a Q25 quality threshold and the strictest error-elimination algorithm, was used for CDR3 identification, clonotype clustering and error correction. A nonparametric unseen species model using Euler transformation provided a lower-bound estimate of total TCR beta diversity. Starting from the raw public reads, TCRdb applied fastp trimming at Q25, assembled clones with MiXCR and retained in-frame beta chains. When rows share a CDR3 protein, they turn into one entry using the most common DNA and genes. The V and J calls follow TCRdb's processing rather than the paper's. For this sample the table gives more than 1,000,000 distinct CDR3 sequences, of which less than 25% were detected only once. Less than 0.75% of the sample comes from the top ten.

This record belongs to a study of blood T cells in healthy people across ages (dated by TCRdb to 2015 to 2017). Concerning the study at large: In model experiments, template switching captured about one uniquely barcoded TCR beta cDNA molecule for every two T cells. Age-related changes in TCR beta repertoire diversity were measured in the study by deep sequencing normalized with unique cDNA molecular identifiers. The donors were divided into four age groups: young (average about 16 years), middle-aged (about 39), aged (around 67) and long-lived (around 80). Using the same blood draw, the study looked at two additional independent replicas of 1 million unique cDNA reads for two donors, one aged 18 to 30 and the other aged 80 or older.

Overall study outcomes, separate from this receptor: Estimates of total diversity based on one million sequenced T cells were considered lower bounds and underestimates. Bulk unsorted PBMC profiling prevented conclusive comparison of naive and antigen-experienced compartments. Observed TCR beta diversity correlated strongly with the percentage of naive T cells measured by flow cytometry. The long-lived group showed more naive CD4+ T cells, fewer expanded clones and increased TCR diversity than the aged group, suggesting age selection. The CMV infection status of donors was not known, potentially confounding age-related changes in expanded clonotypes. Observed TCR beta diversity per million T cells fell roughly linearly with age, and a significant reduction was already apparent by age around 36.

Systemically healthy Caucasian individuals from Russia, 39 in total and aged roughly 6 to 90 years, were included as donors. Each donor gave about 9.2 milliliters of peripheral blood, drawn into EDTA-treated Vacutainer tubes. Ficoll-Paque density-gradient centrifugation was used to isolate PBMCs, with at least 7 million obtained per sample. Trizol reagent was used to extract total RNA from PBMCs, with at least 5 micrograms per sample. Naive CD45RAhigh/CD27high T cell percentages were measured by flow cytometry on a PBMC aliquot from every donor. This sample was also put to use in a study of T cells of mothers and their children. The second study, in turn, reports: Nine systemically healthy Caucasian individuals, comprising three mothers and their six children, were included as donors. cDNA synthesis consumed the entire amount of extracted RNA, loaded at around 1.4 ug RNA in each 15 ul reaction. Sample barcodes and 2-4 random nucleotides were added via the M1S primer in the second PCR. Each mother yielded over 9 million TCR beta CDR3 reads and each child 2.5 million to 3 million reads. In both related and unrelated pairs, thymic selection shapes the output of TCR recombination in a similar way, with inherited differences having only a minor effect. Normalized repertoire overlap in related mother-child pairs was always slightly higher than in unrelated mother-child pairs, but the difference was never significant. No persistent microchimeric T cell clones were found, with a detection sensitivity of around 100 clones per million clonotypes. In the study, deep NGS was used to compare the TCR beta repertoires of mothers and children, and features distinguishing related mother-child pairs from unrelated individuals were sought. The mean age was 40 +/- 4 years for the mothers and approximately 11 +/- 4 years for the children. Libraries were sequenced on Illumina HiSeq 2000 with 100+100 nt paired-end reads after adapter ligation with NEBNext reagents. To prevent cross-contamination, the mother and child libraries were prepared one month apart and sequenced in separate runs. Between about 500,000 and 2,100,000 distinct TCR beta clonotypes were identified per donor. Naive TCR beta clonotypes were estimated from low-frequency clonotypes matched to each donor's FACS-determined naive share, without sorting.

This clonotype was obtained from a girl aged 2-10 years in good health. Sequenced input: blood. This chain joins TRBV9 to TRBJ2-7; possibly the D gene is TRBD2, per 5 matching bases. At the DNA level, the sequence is TGTGCCAGCAGCGTAGGGACTCCCAGCTCCTACGAGCAGTACTTC. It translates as CASSVGTPSSYEQYF.